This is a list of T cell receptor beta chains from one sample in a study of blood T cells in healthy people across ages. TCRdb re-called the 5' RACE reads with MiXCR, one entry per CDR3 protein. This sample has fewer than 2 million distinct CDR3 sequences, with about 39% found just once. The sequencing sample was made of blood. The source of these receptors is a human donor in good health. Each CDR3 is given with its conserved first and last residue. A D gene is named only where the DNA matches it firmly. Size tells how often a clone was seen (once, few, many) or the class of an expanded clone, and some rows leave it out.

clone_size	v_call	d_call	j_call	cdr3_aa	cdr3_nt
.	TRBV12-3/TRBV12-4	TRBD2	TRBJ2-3	CASSLLGRDTDTQYF	TGTGCCAGCAGCCTCCTCGGGAGGGACACAGATACGCAGTATTTT
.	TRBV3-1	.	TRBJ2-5	CASSQDLDQRETQYF	TGTGCCAGCAGCCAAGACCTTGACCAACGGGAGACCCAGTACTTC
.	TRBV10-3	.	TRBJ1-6	CAIRDYNSPLHF	TGTGCCATCAGGGATTATAATTCACCCCTCCACTTT
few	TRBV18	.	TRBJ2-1	CASSPSVSYNEQFF	TGTGCCAGCTCACCATCAGTATCCTACAATGAGCAGTTCTTC
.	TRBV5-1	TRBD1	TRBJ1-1	CASSSGQGNIQNTEAFF	TGCGCCAGCAGCTCCGGACAGGGAAACATCCAGAACACTGAAGCTTTCTTT
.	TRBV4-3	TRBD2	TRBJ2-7	CASSLGLAGGNEQYF	TGCGCCAGCTCCCTGGGACTAGCGGGGGGCAACGAGCAGTACTTC
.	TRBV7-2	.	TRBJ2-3	CASSSGQGTGTQYF	TGTGCCAGCAGCTCGGGGCAGGGGACGGGTACGCAGTATTTT
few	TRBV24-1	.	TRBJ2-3	CATRVTGLTDTQYF	TGTGCCACCAGAGTTACAGGGTTGACAGATACGCAGTATTTT
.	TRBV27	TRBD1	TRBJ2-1	CASSPRGDRGINEQFF	TGTGCCAGCAGCCCCAGGGGGGACAGGGGTATCAATGAGCAGTTCTTC
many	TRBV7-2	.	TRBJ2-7	CASSRGTSYEQYF	TGTGCCAGCAGTCGGGGGACTTCCTACGAGCAGTACTTC
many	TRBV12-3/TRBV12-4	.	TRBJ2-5	CASSFRGGETQYF	TGTGCCAGCAGCTTCCGAGGAGGGGAGACCCAGTACTTC
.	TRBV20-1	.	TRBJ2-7	CSARDDFNYEQYF	TGCAGTGCTAGAGATGACTTCAACTACGAGCAGTACTTC
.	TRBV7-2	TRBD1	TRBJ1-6	CASSPSPGQYSPLHF	TGTGCCAGCAGCCCATCGCCGGGACAGTATTCACCCCTCCACTTT
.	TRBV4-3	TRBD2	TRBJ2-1	CASSRTTSGVYNEQFF	TGCGCCAGCAGCCGAACTACTAGCGGGGTCTACAATGAGCAGTTCTTC
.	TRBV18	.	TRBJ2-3	CASSPDTILTDTLYF	TGTGCCAGCTCACCGGACACCATACTCACAGATACGCTGTATTTT
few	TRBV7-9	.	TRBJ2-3	CASSLGGYGTDTQYF	TGTGCCAGCAGCCTTGGGGGGTACGGCACAGATACGCAGTATTTT
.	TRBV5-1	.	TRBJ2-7	CASRSDQYYEQYF	TGCGCCAGCAGATCGGATCAGTACTACGAGCAGTACTTC
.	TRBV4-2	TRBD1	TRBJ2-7	CASSQSRQGAYEQYF	TGTGCCAGCAGCCAAAGCAGACAGGGTGCCTACGAGCAGTACTTC
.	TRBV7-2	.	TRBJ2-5	CASSPLGTLGETQYF	TGTGCCAGCAGCCCCCTGGGGACATTGGGTGAGACCCAGTACTTC
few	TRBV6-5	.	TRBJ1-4	CASSFLREEKLFF	TGTGCCAGCAGTTTCCTCCGGGAGGAAAAACTGTTTTTT
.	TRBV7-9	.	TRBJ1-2	CASSFPRDGYTF	TGTGCCAGCAGCTTTCCAAGGGATGGCTACACCTTC
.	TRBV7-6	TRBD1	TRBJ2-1	CASSLGQGDYNEQFF	TGTGCCAGCAGCTTGGGACAGGGGGACTACAATGAGCAGTTCTTC
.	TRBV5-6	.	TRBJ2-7	CASSWTENTQYF	TGTGCCAGCAGCTGGACCGAGAATACCCAGTACTTC
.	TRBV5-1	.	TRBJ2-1	CASSQTRNEQFF	TGCGCCAGCAGCCAGACTAGGAATGAGCAGTTCTTC
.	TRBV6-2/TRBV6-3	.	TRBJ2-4	CASSAGMLAKNIQYF	TGTGCCAGCAGTGCAGGGATGCTAGCCAAAAACATTCAGTACTTC
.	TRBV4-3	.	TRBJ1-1	CASSQEYVRGHLNTEAFF	TGCGCCAGCAGCCAAGAGTATGTCCGGGGACACTTGAACACGGAAGCTTTCTTT
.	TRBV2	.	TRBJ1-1	CGERENTEAFF	TGTGGGGAGAGGGAGAACACTGAAGCTTTCTTT
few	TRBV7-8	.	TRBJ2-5	CAGSSAGTVRETQYF	TGTGCCGGCAGCTCCGCCGGGACCGTCCGGGAGACCCAGTACTTC
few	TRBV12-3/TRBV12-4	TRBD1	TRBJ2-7	CASQGTEYEQYF	TGTGCCAGCCAGGGGACAGAATACGAGCAGTACTTC
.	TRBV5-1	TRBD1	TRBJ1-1	CASEAGGMNTEAFF	TGCGCCAGCGAGGCAGGGGGTATGAACACTGAAGCTTTCTTT
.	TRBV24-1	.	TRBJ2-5	CATSGGGAFYQETQYF	TGTGCCACCAGTGGTGGCGGGGCCTTTTACCAAGAGACCCAGTACTTC
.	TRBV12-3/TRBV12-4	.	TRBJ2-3	CASSFGGGRVLVRRTDTQYF	TGTGCCAGCAGTTTTGGAGGGGGCCGTGTGCTGGTTAGGAGGACAGATACGCAGTATTTT
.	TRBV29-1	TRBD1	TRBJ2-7	CSVERGQGAGEQYF	TGCAGCGTTGAGAGGGGACAGGGGGCGGGGGAGCAGTACTTC
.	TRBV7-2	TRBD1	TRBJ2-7	CASRVGTGLSYEQYF	TGTGCCAGCAGAGTCGGGACAGGACTTTCCTACGAGCAGTACTTC
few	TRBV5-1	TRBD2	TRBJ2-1	CASSLPRGAGATYNEQFF	TGCGCCAGCAGCTTGCCCCGGGGAGCGGGGGCGACCTACAATGAGCAGTTCTTC
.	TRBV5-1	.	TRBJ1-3	CASSLATGFGNTIYF	TGCGCCAGCAGCTTGGCCACAGGGTTCGGAAACACCATATATTTT
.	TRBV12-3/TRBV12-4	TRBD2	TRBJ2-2	CASSFGGGQLYTGERFF	TGTGCCAGCAGTTTCGGCGGGGGGCAGCTTTATACCGGGGAGCGGTTTTTT
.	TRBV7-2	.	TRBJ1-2	CASSFTQRSGIYGYTF	TGTGCCAGCAGCTTTACACAGCGTTCCGGGATCTATGGCTACACCTTC
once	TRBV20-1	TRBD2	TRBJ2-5	CSAVRRGAQETQYF	TGCAGCGCCGTCCGGCGGGGGGCCCAAGAGACCCAGTACTTC
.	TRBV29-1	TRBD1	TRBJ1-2	CSARQGVFNGYTF	TGCAGCGCCCGCCAGGGGGTTTTTAATGGCTACACCTTC